Following are 5 T cell receptor beta chains from one sample sequenced in a study of T cells after yellow fever vaccination. TCRdb fed the 5' RACE reads into MiXCR, producing one record per CDR3 protein. Altogether about 49,000 distinct CDR3 sequences are present, 7% to 9% being singletons, with the ten largest covering 28%. The sample was CD8+ T cells sorted from PBMCs, taken roughly 14 days after the first yellow fever vaccination. The receptor source for this set is a man in his late teens or twenties who received the YFV17D yellow fever vaccine.

This clonotype was recorded at least ten times. The chain couples TRBV14 to TRBJ2-3, with D unresolved. V was trimmed by 1 base and J by 1 base, leaving 15 bases between them. CDR3 length: 17 amino acids. Germline V gives CDR1 SGHDN, CDR2 FVKESK. The CDR3 DNA follows: TGTGCCAGCAGCCAAGGAAATGTCAATGGCCGCACAGATACGCAGTATTTT. It yields the protein CASSQGNVNGRTDTQYF.

This clonotype was recorded many times. This chain connects TRBV24-1 to TRBJ1-4; TRBD1 is a possible D gene (5 bases). The germline CDR1 and CDR2 sequences are KGHDR and SFDVKD. CDR3 length: 17 residues. Trimming removed 3 bases at V and 4 bases at J, with 17 bases between. CDR3 sequence reads: CATSDPNTGAGNEKLFF. CDR3 coding DNA: TGTGCCACCAGTGATCCGAACACAGGAGCGGGTAATGAAAAACTGTTTTTT.

The V and J genes are TRBV7-3 and TRBJ2-6; D possibly corresponds to TRBD1 (6 bases). CDR1 and CDR2 (germline): SGHTA, FQGTGA. This CDR3 is built from 16 residues. Trimming removed 5 bases at V and 2 bases at J, with 13 bases between. CDR3 amino acids: CASSTQQGPGANVLTF. The CDR3 nucleotides are TGTGCCAGCAGCACCCAACAGGGCCCTGGGGCCAACGTCCTGACTTTC.

This clonotype was seen many times. The chain employs TRBV6-2 or TRBV6-3 and TRBJ2-7, with 16 bases lining up with TRBD2. The CDR3 runs 19 residues. From germline, CDR1 is MNHEY and CDR2 SVGEGT. V was pared by 1 base and J by 1 base, with 7 bases of the junction left unmatched. The CDR3 sequence is CASSYLPPGLAGGSYEQYF. CDR3 DNA: TGTGCCAGCAGTTACTTGCCCCCGGGACTAGCGGGGGGGTCCTACGAGCAGTACTTC.

This clonotype was recorded at least ten times. The chain carries TRBV12-3 or TRBV12-4 and TRBJ2-1; a weak D match, TRBD2 (5 bases). There are 14 residues in the CDR3. The V and J ends lost 3 bases and 7 bases respectively, with 13 bases between them. The CDR3 region is CASSFTLARNEQFF. CDR3 in DNA: TGTGCCAGCAGTTTCACCCTAGCCAGAAATGAGCAGTTCTTC.